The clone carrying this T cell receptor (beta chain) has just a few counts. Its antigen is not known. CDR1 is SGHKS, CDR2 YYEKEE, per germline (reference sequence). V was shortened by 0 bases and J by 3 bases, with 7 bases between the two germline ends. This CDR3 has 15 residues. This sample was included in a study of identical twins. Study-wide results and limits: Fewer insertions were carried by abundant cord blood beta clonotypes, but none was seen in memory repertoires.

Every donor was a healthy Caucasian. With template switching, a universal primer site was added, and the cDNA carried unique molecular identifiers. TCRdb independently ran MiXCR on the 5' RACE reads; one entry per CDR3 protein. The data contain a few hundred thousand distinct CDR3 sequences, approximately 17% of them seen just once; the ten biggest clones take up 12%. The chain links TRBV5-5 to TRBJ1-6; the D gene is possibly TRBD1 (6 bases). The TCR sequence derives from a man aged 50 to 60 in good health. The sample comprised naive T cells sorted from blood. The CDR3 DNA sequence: TGTGCCAGCAGCTTGGAAGGGGGCTATAATTCACCCCTCCACTTT. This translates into CASSLEGGYNSPLHF.